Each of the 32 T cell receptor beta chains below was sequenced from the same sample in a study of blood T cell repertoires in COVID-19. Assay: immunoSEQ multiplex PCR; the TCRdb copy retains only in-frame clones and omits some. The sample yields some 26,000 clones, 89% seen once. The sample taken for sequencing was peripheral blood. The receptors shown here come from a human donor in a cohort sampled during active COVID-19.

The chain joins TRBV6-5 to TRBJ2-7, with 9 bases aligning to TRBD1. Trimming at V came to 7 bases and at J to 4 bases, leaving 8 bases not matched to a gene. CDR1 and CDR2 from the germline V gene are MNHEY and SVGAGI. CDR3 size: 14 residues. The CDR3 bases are TGTGCCAGCACATCGGGACAGGGATTGTACGAGCAGTACTTC. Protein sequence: CASTSGQGLYEQYF.

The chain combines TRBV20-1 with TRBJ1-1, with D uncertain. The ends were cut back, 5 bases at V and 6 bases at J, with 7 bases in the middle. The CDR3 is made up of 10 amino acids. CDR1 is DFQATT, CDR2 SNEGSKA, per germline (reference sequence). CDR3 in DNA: TGCAGTGCTCTAGCTCCTGAAGCTTTCTTT. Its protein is CSALAPEAFF.

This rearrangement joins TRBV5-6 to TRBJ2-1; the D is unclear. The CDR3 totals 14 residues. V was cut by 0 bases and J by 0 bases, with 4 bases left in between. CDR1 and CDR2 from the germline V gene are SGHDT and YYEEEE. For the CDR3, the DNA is TGTGCCAGCAGCTTGGGGAGCTCCTACAATGAGCAGTTCTTC. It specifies CASSLGSSYNEQFF.

The CDR3 protein is CASSPRNHQPQHF. Here the CDR3 DNA reads TGTGCCAGCAGTCCCAGGAACCATCAGCCCCAGCATTTT. The chain combines TRBV27 with TRBJ1-5, with D uncertain. V shed 5 bases and J shed 5 bases, with 10 bases lying between them. Germline V gives CDR1 MNHEY, CDR2 SMNVEV (reference sequence). The CDR3 has 13 residues.

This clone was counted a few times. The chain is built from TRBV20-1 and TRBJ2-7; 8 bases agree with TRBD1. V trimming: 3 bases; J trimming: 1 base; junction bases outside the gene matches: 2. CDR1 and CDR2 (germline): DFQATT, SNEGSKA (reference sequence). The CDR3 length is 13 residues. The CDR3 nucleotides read TGCAGTGCTAGTGACAGGGGTTCCTACGAGCAGTACTTC. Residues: CSASDRGSYEQYF.

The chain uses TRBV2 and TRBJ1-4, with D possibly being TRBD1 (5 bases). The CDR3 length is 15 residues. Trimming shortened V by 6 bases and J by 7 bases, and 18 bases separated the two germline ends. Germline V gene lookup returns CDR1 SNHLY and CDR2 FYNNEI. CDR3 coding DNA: TGTGCCAGCAGAGTTCAGGGCAGTGGAAGTGAAAAACTGTTTTTT. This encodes CASRVQGSGSEKLFF.

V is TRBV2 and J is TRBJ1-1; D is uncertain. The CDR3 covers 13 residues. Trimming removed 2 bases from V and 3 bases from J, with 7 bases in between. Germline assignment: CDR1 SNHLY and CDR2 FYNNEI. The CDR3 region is CASSEIFDTEAFF. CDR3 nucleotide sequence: TGTGCCAGCAGTGAAATTTTCGACACTGAAGCTTTCTTT.

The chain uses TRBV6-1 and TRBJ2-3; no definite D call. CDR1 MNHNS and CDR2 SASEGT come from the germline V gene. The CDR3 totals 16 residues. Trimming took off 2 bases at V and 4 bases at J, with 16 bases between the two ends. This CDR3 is CASSERVPIAPDTQYF. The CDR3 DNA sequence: TGTGCCAGCAGTGAACGAGTGCCTATCGCGCCAGATACGCAGTATTTT.

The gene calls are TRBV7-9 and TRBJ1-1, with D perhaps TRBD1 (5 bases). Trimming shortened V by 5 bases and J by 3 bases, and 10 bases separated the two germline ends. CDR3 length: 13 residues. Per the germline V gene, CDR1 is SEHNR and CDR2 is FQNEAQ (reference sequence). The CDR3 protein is CASSQGAHTEAFF. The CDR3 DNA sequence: TGTGCCAGCAGCCAAGGGGCCCACACTGAAGCTTTCTTT.

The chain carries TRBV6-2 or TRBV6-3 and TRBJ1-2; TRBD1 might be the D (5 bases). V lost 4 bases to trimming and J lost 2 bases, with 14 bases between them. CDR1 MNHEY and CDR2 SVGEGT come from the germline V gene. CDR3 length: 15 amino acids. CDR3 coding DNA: TGTGCCAGCAGTTGGGCCGAACGGGGGAACTATGGCTACACCTTC. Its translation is CASSWAERGNYGYTF.

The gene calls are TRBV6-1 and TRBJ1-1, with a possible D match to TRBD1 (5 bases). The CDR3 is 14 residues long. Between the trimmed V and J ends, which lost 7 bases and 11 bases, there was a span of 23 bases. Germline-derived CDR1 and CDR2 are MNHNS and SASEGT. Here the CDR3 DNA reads TGTGCCAGCACCGACATCCCGGCAGGGTTTTTGGCTTTCTTT. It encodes CASTDIPAGFLAFF.

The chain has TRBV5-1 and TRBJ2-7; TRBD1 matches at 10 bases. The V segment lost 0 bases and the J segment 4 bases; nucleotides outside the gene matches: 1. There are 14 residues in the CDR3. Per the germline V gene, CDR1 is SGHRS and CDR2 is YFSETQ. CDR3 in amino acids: CASSLGTGGYEQYF. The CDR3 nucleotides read TGCGCCAGCAGCTTGGGGACAGGGGGGTACGAGCAGTACTTC.

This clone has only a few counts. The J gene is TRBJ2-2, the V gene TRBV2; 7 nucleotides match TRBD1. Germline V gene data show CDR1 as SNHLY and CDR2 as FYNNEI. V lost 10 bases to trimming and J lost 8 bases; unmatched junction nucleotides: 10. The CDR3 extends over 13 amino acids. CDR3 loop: CATSRGLTGELFF. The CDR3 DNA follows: TGTGCCACCTCAAGGGGGCTAACTGGGGAGCTGTTTTTT.

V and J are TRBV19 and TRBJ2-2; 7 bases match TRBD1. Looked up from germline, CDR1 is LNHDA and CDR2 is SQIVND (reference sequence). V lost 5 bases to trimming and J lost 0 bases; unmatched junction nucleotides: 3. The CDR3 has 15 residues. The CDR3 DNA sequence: TGTGCCAGTAGTTCCGGGACAGCGAACACCGGGGAGCTGTTTTTT. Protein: CASSSGTANTGELFF.

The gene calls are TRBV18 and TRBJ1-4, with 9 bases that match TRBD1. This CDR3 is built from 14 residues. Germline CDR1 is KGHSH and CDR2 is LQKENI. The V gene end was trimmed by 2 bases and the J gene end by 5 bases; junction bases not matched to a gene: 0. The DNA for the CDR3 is TGTGCCAGCTCACCAGACAGGGGGAATGAAAAACTGTTTTTT. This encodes CASSPDRGNEKLFF.

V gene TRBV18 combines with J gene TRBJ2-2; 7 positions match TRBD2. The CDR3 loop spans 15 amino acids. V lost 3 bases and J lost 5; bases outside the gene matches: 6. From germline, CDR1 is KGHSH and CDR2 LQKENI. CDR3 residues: CASSPWRRGTGELFF. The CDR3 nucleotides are TGTGCCAGCTCACCGTGGAGGCGGGGGACCGGGGAGCTGTTTTTT.

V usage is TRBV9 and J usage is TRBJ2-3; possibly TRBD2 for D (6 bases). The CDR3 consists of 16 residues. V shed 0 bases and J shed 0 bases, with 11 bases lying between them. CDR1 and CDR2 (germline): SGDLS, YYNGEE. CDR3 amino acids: CASSVAPGGSTDTQYF. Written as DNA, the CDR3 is TGTGCCAGCAGCGTAGCGCCCGGAGGGAGCACAGATACGCAGTATTTT.

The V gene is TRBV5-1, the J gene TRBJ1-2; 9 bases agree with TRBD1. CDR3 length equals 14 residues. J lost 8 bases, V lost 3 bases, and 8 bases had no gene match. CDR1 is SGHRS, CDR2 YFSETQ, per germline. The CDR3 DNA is TGCGCCAGCAGCTCCGACGGGACAGGGCGAGGCTACACCTTC. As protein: CASSSDGTGRGYTF.

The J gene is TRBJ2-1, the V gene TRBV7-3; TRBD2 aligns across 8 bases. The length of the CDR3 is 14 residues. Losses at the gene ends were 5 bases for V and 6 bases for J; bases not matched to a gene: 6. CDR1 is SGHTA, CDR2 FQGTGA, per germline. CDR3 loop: CASSQSGGRNEQFF. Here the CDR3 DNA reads TGTGCCAGCAGCCAGAGCGGGGGCCGCAATGAGCAGTTCTTC.

The CDR3 DNA is TGTGCCAGCAGCGCGCGGACTTCTGGAAACACCATATATTTT. It codes for CASSARTSGNTIYF. The chain is built from TRBV9 and TRBJ1-3; D remains ambiguous. From germline, CDR1 is SGDLS and CDR2 YYNGEE. Trimming pared 3 bases from V and 1 base from J, leaving 8 bases between. CDR3 size: 14 residues. Full variable domain (rest looked up from reference TRBV9 and TRBJ1-3): DSGVTQTPKHLITATGQRVTLRCSPRSGDLSVYWYQQSLDQGLQFLIQYYNGEERAKGNILERFSAQQFPDLHSELNLSSLELGDSALYFCASSARTSGNTIYFGEGSWLTVV.

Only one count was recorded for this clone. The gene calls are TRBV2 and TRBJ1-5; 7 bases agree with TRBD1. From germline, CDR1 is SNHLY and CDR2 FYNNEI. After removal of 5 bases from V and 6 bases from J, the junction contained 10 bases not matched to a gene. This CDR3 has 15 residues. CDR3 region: CASSKTGEVGQPQHF. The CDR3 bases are TGTGCCAGCAGTAAAACAGGGGAAGTCGGTCAGCCCCAGCATTTT.

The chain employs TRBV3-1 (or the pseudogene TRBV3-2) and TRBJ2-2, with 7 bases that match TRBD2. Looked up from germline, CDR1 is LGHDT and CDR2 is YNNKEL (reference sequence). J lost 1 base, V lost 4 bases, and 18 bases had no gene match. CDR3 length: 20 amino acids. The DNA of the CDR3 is TGTGCCAGCAGCCGAATAAGGCCAAGCGGGGTATCTCAGAACACCGGGGAGCTGTTTTTT. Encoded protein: CASSRIRPSGVSQNTGELFF.

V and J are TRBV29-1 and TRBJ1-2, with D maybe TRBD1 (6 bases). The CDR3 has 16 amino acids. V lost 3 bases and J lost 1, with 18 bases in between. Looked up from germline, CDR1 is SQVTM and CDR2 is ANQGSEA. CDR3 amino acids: CSVDRGTDSNNYGYTF. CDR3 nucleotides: TGCAGCGTTGATAGGGGGACGGACAGTAATAACTATGGCTACACCTTC.

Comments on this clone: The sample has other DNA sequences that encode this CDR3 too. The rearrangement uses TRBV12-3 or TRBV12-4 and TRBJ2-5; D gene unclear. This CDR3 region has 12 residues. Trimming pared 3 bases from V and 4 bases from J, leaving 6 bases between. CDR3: CASSLARETQYF. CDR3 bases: TGTGCCAGCAGTTTGGCCCGAGAGACCCAGTACTTC.

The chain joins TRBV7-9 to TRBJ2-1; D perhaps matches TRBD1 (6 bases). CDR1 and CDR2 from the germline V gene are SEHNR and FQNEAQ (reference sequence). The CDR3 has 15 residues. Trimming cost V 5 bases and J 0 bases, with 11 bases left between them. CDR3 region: CASSGQTSSYNEQFF. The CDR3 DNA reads TGTGCCAGCAGCGGACAGACGAGCTCCTACAATGAGCAGTTCTTC.

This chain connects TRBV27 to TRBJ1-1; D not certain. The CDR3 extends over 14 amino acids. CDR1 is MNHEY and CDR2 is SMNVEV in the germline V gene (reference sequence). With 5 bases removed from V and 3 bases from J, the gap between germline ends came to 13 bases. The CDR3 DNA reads TGTGCCAGCAGTAGATGGGAGACGTACACTGAAGCTTTCTTT. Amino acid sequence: CASSRWETYTEAFF.

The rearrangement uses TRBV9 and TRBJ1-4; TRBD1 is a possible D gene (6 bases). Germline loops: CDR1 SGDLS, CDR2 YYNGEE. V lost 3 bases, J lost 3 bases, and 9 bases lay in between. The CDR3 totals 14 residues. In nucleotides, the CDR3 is TGTGCCAGCAGCGAGACAGGTTCTAATGAAAAACTGTTTTTT. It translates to CASSETGSNEKLFF.

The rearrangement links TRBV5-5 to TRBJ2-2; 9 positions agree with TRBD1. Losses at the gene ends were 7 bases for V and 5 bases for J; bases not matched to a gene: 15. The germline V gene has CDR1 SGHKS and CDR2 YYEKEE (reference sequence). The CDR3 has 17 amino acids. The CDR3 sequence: CASQKGQGPGRTGELFF. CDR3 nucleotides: TGTGCCAGCCAAAAAGGACAGGGGCCGGGAAGGACCGGGGAGCTGTTTTTT.

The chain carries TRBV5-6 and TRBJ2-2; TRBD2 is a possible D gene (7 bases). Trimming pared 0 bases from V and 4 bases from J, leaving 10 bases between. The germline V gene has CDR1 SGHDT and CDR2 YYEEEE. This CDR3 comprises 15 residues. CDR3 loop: CASSLEGGSTGELFF. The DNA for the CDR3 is TGTGCCAGCAGCTTGGAGGGGGGGTCCACCGGGGAGCTGTTTTTT.

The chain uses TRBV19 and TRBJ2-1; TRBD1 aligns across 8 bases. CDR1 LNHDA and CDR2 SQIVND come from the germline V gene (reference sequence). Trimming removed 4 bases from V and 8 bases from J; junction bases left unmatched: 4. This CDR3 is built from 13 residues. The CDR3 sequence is CASSNQQGDEQFF. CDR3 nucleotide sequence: TGTGCCAGTAGTAACCAACAGGGGGATGAGCAGTTCTTC.

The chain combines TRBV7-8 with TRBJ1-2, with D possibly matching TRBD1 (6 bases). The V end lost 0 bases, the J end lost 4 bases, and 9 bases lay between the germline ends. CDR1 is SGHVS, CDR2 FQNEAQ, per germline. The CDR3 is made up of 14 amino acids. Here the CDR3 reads CASSLADRSYGYTF. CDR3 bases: TGTGCCAGCAGCTTAGCGGACAGAAGCTATGGCTACACCTTC.

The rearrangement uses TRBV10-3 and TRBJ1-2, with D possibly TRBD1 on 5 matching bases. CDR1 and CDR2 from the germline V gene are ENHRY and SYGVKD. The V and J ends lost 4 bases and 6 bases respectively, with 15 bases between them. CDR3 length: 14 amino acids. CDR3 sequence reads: CAISVSREGDGYTF. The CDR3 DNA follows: TGTGCCATCAGTGTGTCCAGGGAAGGAGATGGCTACACCTTC.